This T cell receptor (beta chain) was recorded in a study of shared clonotypes between healthy human individuals. Turning to the study itself: Per donor, three plates held CD4 naive cells, three held CD4 memory, two held CD8 naive and one held CD8 memory.

This clone appeared many times. Deep-level running was used for the assay. Here immunoSEQ multiplex PCR was the method, and the copy in TCRdb shows in-frame clones only, minus some. The data show approximately 700,000 clones, 55% to 85% seen once. The trim removed 5 bases at V and 2 bases at J, leaving 10 bases unmatched. This CDR3 is 16 amino acids long. Looked up from germline, CDR1 is SGHTA and CDR2 is FQGNSA. All donors were Caucasian adults living in Nashville, Tennessee. The source of this sequence is a woman in her thirties in good health. This sequence joins TRBV7-2 and TRBJ2-7; the match to TRBD2 covers 9 bases. Sequenced input: memory CD4+ T cells sorted from blood. Subset reported: CD45RA-negative fraction. DNA for the CDR3: TGTGCCAGCAGCCAAGGTGCGGGAGGGAGAGCCTACGAGCAGTACTTC. The encoded protein is CASSQGAGGRAYEQYF.